One sample yielded the 30 T cell receptor beta chains listed below, sequenced in a study of Graves' ophthalmopathy and Graves' hyperthyroidism. Researchers took RNA transcripts and amplified TCR beta CDR3 regions from them. A first-round RT-PCR used HTBI primers, followed by a second-round multiplex PCR. TCRdb re-analysed the multiplex PCR reads in MiXCR, keeping a single row per CDR3 protein. Counted here are 400,000 to 450,000 distinct CDR3 sequences, around 21% occurring once; the ten biggest clones make up roughly 3%. The sample comprised peripheral blood. Receptors originate from a woman aged 18 to 35 with stable Graves' hyperthyroidism.

J is TRBJ1-3 and V is TRBV2; no clear D. Per germline, CDR1 SNHLY and CDR2 FYNNEI. The length of the CDR3 is 16 residues. V was cut by 0 bases and J by 4 bases, with 13 bases left in between. The CDR3 DNA reads TGTGCCAGCAGTGAAGCGGGGATCCGGACCGGAAACACCATATATTTT. As protein: CASSEAGIRTGNTIYF. Together with reference TRBV2 and TRBJ1-3, the CDR3 gives the full variable domain: EPEVTQTPSHQVTQMGQEVILRCVPISNHLYFYWYRQILGQKVEFLVSFYNNEISEKSEIFDDQFSVERPDGSNFTLKIRSTKLEDSAMYFCASSEAGIRTGNTIYFGEGSWLTVV.

This sequence joins TRBV6-2 or TRBV6-3 and TRBJ2-7, with TRBD1 identical over 7 bases. Germline V gives CDR1 MNHEY, CDR2 SVGEGT. The J segment lost 3 bases and the V segment lost 5 bases, leaving 10 bases of the junction unmatched. The CDR3 consists of 15 residues. This CDR3 reads CASSPTRTGDYEQYF. The CDR3 DNA reads as TGTGCCAGCAGTCCAACTCGGACAGGCGACTACGAGCAGTACTTC.

This clonotype was seen many times. The genes are TRBV6-5 and TRBJ2-5; D gene unclear. CDR3 size: 16 residues. V was trimmed by 2 bases and J by 5 bases, leaving 18 bases between them. CDR1 is MNHEY, CDR2 SVGAGI, per germline. CDR3 nucleotide sequence: TGTGCCAGCAGTTACACGACGACAAGCCTGGGCGAGACCCAGTACTTC. This sequence encodes CASSYTTTSLGETQYF.

This clonotype was detected ten times or more. The rearrangement links TRBV6-1 to TRBJ2-7, with a weak D call TRBD1 (6 bases). Germline V gives CDR1 MNHNS, CDR2 SASEGT. The CDR3 runs 17 residues. V lost 2 bases to trimming and J lost 1 base, with 18 bases between them. CDR3 coding DNA: TGTGCCAGCAGTGAACCACAGGCTGGGGGCGCATCCTACGAGCAGTACTTC. Translating it yields CASSEPQAGGASYEQYF.

This clonotype was picked up many times. The chain employs TRBV6-1 and TRBJ2-7; 8 bases line up with TRBD1. J was trimmed by 7 bases and V by 6 bases; bases with no gene match: 17. The CDR3 length is 16 residues. Germline V lookup: CDR1 MNHNS, CDR2 SASEGT. CDR3 sequence (DNA): TGTGCCAGCAGACGCGCCGGCAGGGGGCACATAGGGGAGCAGTACTTC. Translation: CASRRAGRGHIGEQYF.

This clonotype was seen many times. The genes are TRBV18 and TRBJ2-7, with D hard to call. This CDR3 has 12 residues. The germline V and J ends were trimmed by 10 bases and 8 bases, with 18 bases remaining between them. Germline CDR1 reads KGHSH; CDR2 reads LQKENI. The CDR3 region is CATSPGGVQQYF. CDR3 sequence (DNA): TGTGCCACCTCCCCGGGCGGCGTACAGCAGTACTTC.

This rearrangement joins TRBV4-2 to TRBJ2-5; D is unclear. Germline assignment: CDR1 LGHNA and CDR2 YNFKEQ. V dropped 0 bases and J dropped 4 bases, with 12 bases sitting between them. This CDR3 contains 15 residues. CDR3 residues: CASSQDPGMRETQYF. CDR3 sequence (DNA): TGTGCCAGCAGCCAAGATCCAGGTATGCGAGAGACCCAGTACTTC.

This clonotype was picked up many times. The rearrangement joins TRBV6-5 to TRBJ2-5; no clear D. The V and J ends lost 0 bases and 1 base respectively, with 6 bases between them. This CDR3 is 14 amino acids long. From germline, CDR1 is MNHEY and CDR2 SVGAGI. The CDR3 nucleotides read TGTGCCAGCAGTTACTCAACGCTCCAAGAGACCCAGTACTTC. Translation: CASSYSTLQETQYF.

This clonotype was seen ten or more times. CDR3 coding DNA: TGTGCCAGCAGTTACTCGGGCGACAGGGGAAGCGAGCAGTACTTC. Encoded protein: CASSYSGDRGSEQYF. This chain connects TRBV6-5 to TRBJ2-7; 8 bases line up with TRBD1. This CDR3 has 15 residues. The V segment lost 0 bases and the J segment 6 bases; nucleotides outside the gene matches: 7. The germline V gene has CDR1 MNHEY and CDR2 SVGAGI.

This clonotype was counted ten times or more. The gene calls are TRBV11-2 and TRBJ2-2; 15 bases line up with TRBD2. This CDR3 is built from 15 residues. V trimming: 4 bases; J trimming: 13 bases; junction bases outside the gene matches: 7. Germline V gene sequence: CDR1 SGHAT, CDR2 FQNNGV. The CDR3 region has the DNA TGTGCCAGCAGCTCCGGGACTAGCGGGAGGTCCCGGCTGTTTTTT. Protein: CASSSGTSGRSRLFF.

The gene calls are TRBV30 and TRBJ1-3; no definite D call. The CDR3 runs 15 residues. With 1 base removed from V and 0 bases from J, the gap between germline ends came to 10 bases. Germline CDR1 GTSNPN, CDR2 SVGIG (reference sequence). CDR3 residues: CAWSGSTISGNTIYF. DNA for the CDR3: TGTGCCTGGAGTGGGAGTACGATCTCTGGAAACACCATATATTTT.

The sample holds many counts of this clonotype. The genes are TRBV7-2 and TRBJ2-6; no clear D. The CDR3 contains 15 residues. V dropped 5 bases and J dropped 1 base, with 9 bases sitting between them. Germline V gene lookup returns CDR1 SGHTA and CDR2 FQGNSA. The CDR3 region has the DNA TGTGCCAGCAGCCATTCTCGGTCTGGGGCCAACGTCCTGACTTTC. This sequence encodes CASSHSRSGANVLTF. Full variable domain (remainder filled in from reference TRBV7-2 and TRBJ2-6): GAGVSQSPSNKVTEKGKDVELRCDPISGHTALYWYRQSLGQGLEFLIYFQGNSAPDKSGLPSDRFSAERTGGSVSTLTIQRTQQEDSAVYLCASSHSRSGANVLTFGAGSRLTVL.

This clonotype was seen more than once but under ten times. The chain's CDR3 is CASRGGQGLSGLFNSPLHF. Written as DNA, the CDR3 is TGTGCCAGCAGGGGGGGACAGGGTCTGAGCGGGCTATTCAATTCACCCCTCCACTTT. The chain uses TRBV27 and TRBJ1-6; 9 bases map to TRBD1. The V gene end was trimmed by 6 bases and the J gene end by 7 bases; junction bases not matched to a gene: 19. Germline V gene sequence: CDR1 MNHEY, CDR2 SMNVEV (reference sequence). CDR3 length equals 19 residues.

This clonotype has ten or more counts. This rearrangement joins TRBV7-9 to TRBJ2-7; 9 bases fit TRBD1. Losses at the gene ends were 5 bases for V and 2 bases for J; bases not matched to a gene: 7. The CDR3 is made up of 15 amino acids. Germline CDR1 reads SEHNR; CDR2 reads FQNEAQ (reference sequence). The CDR3 spells CASSQVGQGTYEQYF. The CDR3 nucleotides read TGTGCCAGCAGCCAAGTGGGACAGGGAACCTACGAGCAGTACTTC. Using reference TRBV7-9 and TRBJ2-7 for the parts outside the CDR3, the full variable domain is DTGVSQNPRHKITKRGQNVTFRCDPISEHNRLYWYRQTLGQGPEFLTYFQNEAQLEKSRLLSDRFSAERPKGSFSTLEIQRTEQGDSAMYLCASSQVGQGTYEQYFGPGTRLTVT.

The rearrangement uses TRBV29-1 and TRBJ1-3; 9 nucleotides line up with TRBD1. There are 13 residues in the CDR3. Germline-derived CDR1 and CDR2 are SQVTM and ANQGSEA. Trimming removed 6 bases from V and 6 bases from J; junction bases left unmatched: 6. Here the CDR3 reads CSVEDRGENTIYF. The CDR3 bases are TGCAGCGTGGAGGACAGGGGAGAAAACACCATATATTTT.

This clonotype was detected ten times or more. The chain couples TRBV10-3 to TRBJ2-7; 9 bases are shared with TRBD1. The CDR3 covers 14 residues. CDR1 ENHRY and CDR2 SYGVKD come from the germline V gene. The V gene end was trimmed by 0 bases and the J gene end by 4 bases; junction bases not matched to a gene: 1. The CDR3 region has the DNA TGTGCCATCAGTGAGTCGACAGGGGGTTACGAGCAGTACTTC. Residues: CAISESTGGYEQYF.

This clonotype was counted a few times. J is TRBJ2-2 and V is TRBV30, with D unresolved. The CDR3 consists of 13 residues. Germline CDR1 and CDR2: GTSNPN and SVGIG (reference sequence). Trimming took off 4 bases at V and 5 bases at J, with 11 bases between the two ends. CDR3 amino acids: CAWTASLTGELFF. The CDR3 bases are TGTGCCTGGACCGCTTCTCTTACCGGGGAGCTGTTTTTT.

This clonotype was detected ten times or more. This chain connects TRBV2 to TRBJ2-7, with TRBD1 matching 12 bases. Germline CDR1 reads SNHLY; CDR2 reads FYNNEI. The CDR3 has 13 residues. V trimming: 7 bases; J trimming: 6 bases; junction bases outside the gene matches: 4. The CDR3 protein is CASKGTGGAEQYF. The DNA of the CDR3 is TGTGCCAGCAAGGGGACAGGGGGCGCCGAGCAGTACTTC.

This clonotype was observed at least ten times. The chain employs TRBV2 and TRBJ1-1; TRBD1 might be the D (6 bases). The V gene lost 3 bases and the J gene lost 0 bases, with 11 bases spanning the gap. The CDR3 sequence is 15 residues long. CDR1 and CDR2 from the germline V gene are SNHLY and FYNNEI. CDR3 residues: CASSDPGTLNTEAFF. CDR3 bases: TGTGCCAGCAGTGACCCCGGGACACTGAACACTGAAGCTTTCTTT.

In its sample, this clonotype was seen a few times. This chain links TRBV19 with TRBJ2-2, with 14 bases lining up with TRBD2. Trimming cost V 6 bases and J 1 base; bases outside gene matches: 19. CDR1 is LNHDA and CDR2 is SQIVND in the germline V gene (reference sequence). The CDR3 spans 22 residues. The CDR3 protein is CASRGTTLPGLAGVGNTGELFF. CDR3 sequence (DNA): TGTGCCAGTAGAGGGACGACCTTGCCGGGACTAGCGGGAGTAGGGAACACCGGGGAGCTGTTTTTT.

This clonotype occurred many times. The rearrangement uses TRBV12-3 or TRBV12-4 and TRBJ2-7; 13 bases are a match to TRBD2. V lost 3 bases, J lost 6 bases, and 5 bases stayed unmatched. This CDR3 spans 15 amino acids. CDR3 nucleotides: TGTGCCAGCAGTTTCCGGACTAGCGGGAGTACCGAGCAGTACTTC. It specifies CASSFRTSGSTEQYF.

This clonotype came up many times. The CDR3 region has the DNA TGTGCCAGCAGCCAAAACCTTGACAGGGGTGACGAGCAGTACTTC. Its translation: CASSQNLDRGDEQYF. The chain links TRBV4-2 to TRBJ2-7; 8 nucleotides match TRBD1. The CDR3 consists of 15 residues. In germline, CDR1 is LGHNA, CDR2 YNFKEQ. V dropped 2 bases and J dropped 5; count of bases not matched to a gene: 8.

This clonotype was picked up many times. Its ends do not fully match the called genes, so a read error is possible. The chain uses TRBV11-2 and TRBJ1-2; D is unclear. The length of the CDR3 is 14 residues. Germline CDR1 is SGHAT and CDR2 is FQNNGV. The CDR3 is CAGSLEAVSYGYTF. The CDR3 region has the DNA TGTGCCGGCAGCTTAGAAGCGGTTTCCTATGGCTACACCTTC.

This sequence joins TRBV6-4 and TRBJ2-4, with D possibly being TRBD2 (6 bases). Germline V gene lookup returns CDR1 MRHNA and CDR2 SNTAGT. The CDR3 contains 15 residues. Trimming took 7 bases from V and 8 from J, leaving 21 bases between them. In DNA form, the CDR3 reads TGTGCCAGCACCAAACAACGATTGGAGGGTGACATTCAGTACTTC. Its translation: CASTKQRLEGDIQYF.

In its sample, this clonotype was seen many times. The J gene is TRBJ2-5, the V gene TRBV7-2; a weak D match, TRBD2 (6 bases). Germline loops: CDR1 SGHTA, CDR2 FQGNSA. Trimming shortened V by 1 base and J by 2 bases, and 14 bases separated the two germline ends. The CDR3 has 16 residues. CDR3 protein: CASSLGDPRGQETQYF. CDR3 bases: TGTGCCAGCAGCTTAGGGGACCCCCGGGGGCAAGAGACCCAGTACTTC.

This clonotype was detected only a few times. The chain links TRBV2 to TRBJ2-7, with TRBD2 identical over 12 bases. Per the germline V gene, CDR1 is SNHLY and CDR2 is FYNNEI. J lost 3 bases, V lost 6 bases, and 9 bases had no gene match. The CDR3 has 16 residues. The CDR3 bases are TGTGCCAGCAGCGGCGGACTAGCGGGAAGGTTCTACGAGCAGTACTTC. This gives the protein CASSGGLAGRFYEQYF. The whole variable domain, filled in from reference TRBV2 and TRBJ2-7, reads EPEVTQTPSHQVTQMGQEVILRCVPISNHLYFYWYRQILGQKVEFLVSFYNNEISEKSEIFDDQFSVERPDGSNFTLKIRSTKLEDSAMYFCASSGGLAGRFYEQYFGPGTRLTVT.

V usage is TRBV12-3 or TRBV12-4 and J usage is TRBJ2-5; perhaps D is TRBD1 or TRBD2 (5 bases each). The CDR3 totals 14 residues. Deletions cut 6 bases from V and 5 bases from J, with 16 bases between. CDR3 nucleotides: TGTGCCAGCAGGCCCGGGACGCCAGTGGAGACCCAGTACTTC. Its protein product is CASRPGTPVETQYF.

The chain carries TRBV4-1 and TRBJ1-2; 7 bases are shared with TRBD1. This CDR3 is built from 16 residues. Germline V CDR1 and CDR2: MGHRA, YSYEKL. After removal of 4 bases from V and 4 bases from J, the junction contained 12 bases not matched to a gene. This CDR3 reads CASSPQPSTGLYGYTF. The CDR3 nucleotides read TGCGCCAGCAGCCCCCAACCTTCGACAGGGCTCTATGGCTACACCTTC.

This clonotype was recorded many times. The gene calls are TRBV28 and TRBJ2-7; a possible D gene is TRBD2 (5 bases). Trimming removed 7 bases from V and 2 bases from J, with 21 bases in between. The CDR3 is made up of 16 amino acids. Germline V gives CDR1 MDHEN, CDR2 SYDVKM. The chain's CDR3 is CASTTRSAWGAYEQYF. The CDR3 nucleotides read TGTGCCAGCACCACTAGGTCGGCATGGGGAGCCTACGAGCAGTACTTC.

This clonotype was seen many times. The genes are TRBV6-5 and TRBJ2-5; 7 nucleotides align to TRBD2. J was trimmed by 3 bases and V by 6 bases; bases with no gene match: 4. The germline gives CDR1 MNHEY, CDR2 SVGAGI. This CDR3 contains 13 residues. The CDR3 loop reads CASRGGSEETQYF. The DNA of the CDR3 is TGTGCCAGCAGGGGCGGGAGTGAAGAGACCCAGTACTTC.